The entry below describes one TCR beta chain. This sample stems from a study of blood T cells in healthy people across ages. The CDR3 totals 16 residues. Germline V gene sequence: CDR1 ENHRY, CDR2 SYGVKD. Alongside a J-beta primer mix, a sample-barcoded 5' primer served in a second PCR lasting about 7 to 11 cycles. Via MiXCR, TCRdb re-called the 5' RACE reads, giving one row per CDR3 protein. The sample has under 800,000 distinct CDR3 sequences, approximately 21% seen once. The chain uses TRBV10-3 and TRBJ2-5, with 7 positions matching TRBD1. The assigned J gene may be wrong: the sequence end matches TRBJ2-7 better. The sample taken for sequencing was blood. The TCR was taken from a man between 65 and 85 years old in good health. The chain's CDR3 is CAISEYRDRPYYEQYF. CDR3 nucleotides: TGTGCCATCAGTGAGTACCGGGACAGACCTTACTACGAGCAGTACTTC.